What follows is one T cell receptor (beta chain) and its context. In the original analysis: Using reference gene primer amplification, nucleated cell counts were estimated. Sequenced by immunoSEQ multiplex PCR; TCRdb stores in-frame clones only, minus some. V, J and clone size derive from that table, while D and trimming were established from the DNA sequence. The sample lists about 410,000 clones; about nine tenths were seen once. These data come from a study of blood T cell repertoires in COVID-19. V was cut by 0 bases and J by 6 bases, with 7 bases left in between. The length of the CDR3 is 13 residues. From germline, CDR1 is SGHVS and CDR2 FQNEAQ.

The sequence came from a woman younger than 45 with active or convalescent COVID-19. The V and J genes are TRBV7-8 and TRBJ2-3; D uncertain. Sample: peripheral blood. The CDR3 is CASSLAPLDTQYF. The CDR3 nucleotides are TGTGCCAGCAGCTTAGCCCCGTTGGATACGCAGTATTTT.